The clone carrying this TCR beta chain has ten or more counts. Individual cDNA molecules carried attached unique molecular identifiers. Each CDR3 protein gets one entry after TCRdb re-called the 5' RACE reads with MiXCR. The table has some 75,000 distinct CDR3 sequences, approximately 13% seen once; the top ten hold around 1.5%. CDR1 is MNHNS and CDR2 is SASEGT in the germline V gene. V lost 4 bases, J lost 0 bases, and 3 bases stayed unmatched. This CDR3 contains 15 residues. The data were obtained in a study of early T cells in non-severe SARS-CoV-2 infection. Sequencing input: whole blood. The chain has TRBV6-1 and TRBJ1-2; 9 nucleotides agree with TRBD1. The clonotype was recovered from an adult who was a healthcare worker with PCR-confirmed SARS-CoV-2 infection or an uninfected control (not recorded which). CDR3 nucleotides: TGTGCCAGCAGTGGGACAGGGGTCGCTAACTATGGCTACACCTTC. It specifies CASSGTGVANYGYTF.